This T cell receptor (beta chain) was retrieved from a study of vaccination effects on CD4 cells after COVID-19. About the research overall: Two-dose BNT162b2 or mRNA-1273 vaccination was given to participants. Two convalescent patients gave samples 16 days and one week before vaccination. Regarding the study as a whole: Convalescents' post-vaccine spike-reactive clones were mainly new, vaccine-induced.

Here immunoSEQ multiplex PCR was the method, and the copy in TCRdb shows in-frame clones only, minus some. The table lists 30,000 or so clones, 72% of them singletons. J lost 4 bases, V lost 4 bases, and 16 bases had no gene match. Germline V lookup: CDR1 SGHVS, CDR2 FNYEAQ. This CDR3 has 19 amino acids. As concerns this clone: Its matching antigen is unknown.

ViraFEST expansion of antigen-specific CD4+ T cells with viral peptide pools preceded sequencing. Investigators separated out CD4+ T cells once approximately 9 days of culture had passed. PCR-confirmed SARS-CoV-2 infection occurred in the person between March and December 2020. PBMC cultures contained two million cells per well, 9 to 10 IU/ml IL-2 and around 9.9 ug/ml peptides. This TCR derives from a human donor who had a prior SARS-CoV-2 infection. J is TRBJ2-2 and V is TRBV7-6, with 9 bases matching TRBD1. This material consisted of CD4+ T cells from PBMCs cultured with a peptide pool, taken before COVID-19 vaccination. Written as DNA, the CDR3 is TGTGCCAGCAGCTCGGGGTACAGGGGGCGCGTTGGTATCACCGGGGAGCTGTTTTTT. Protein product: CASSSGYRGRVGITGELFF. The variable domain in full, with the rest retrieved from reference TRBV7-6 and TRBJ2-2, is GAGVSQSPRYKVTKRGQDVALRCDPISGHVSLYWYRQALGQGPEFLTYFNYEAQQDKSGLPNDRFSAERPEGSISTLTIQRTEQRDSAMYRCASSSGYRGRVGITGELFFGEGSRLTVL.